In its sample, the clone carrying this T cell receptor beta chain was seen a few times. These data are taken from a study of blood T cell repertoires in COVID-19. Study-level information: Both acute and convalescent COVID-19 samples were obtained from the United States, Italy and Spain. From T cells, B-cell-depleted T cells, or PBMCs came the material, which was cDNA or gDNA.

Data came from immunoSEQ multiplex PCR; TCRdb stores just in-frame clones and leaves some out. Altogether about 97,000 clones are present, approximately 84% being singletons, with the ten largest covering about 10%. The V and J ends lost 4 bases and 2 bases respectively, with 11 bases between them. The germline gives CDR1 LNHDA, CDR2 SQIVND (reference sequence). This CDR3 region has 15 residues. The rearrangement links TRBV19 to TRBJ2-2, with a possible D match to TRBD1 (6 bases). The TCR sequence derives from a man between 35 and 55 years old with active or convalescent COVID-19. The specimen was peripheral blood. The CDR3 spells CASSRLQGNTGELFF. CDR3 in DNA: TGTGCCAGTAGTAGATTACAGGGAAACACCGGGGAGCTGTTTTTT. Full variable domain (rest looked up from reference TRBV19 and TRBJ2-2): DGGITQSPKYLFRKEGQNVTLSCEQNLNHDAMYWYRQDPGQGLRLIYYSQIVNDFQKGDIAEGYSVSREKKESFPLTVTSAQKNPTAFYLCASSRLQGNTGELFFGEGSRLTVL.